The clone carrying this T cell receptor (beta chain) was counted a few times. These data are taken from a study of cytomegalovirus exposure and HLA in healthy donors. CDR3 length equals 15 residues. Germline V gives CDR1 SNHLY, CDR2 FYNNEI. V dropped 6 bases and J dropped 1 base, with 10 bases sitting between them. The PCR ran on 60 Vbeta and 13 Jbeta primers. Produced via immunoSEQ multiplex PCR; TCRdb's table is partial and in-frame only. The sample consists of approximately 120,000 clones, 60% to 85% of them appearing once. The V gene is TRBV2, the J gene TRBJ2-6; tentatively, D is TRBD1 (6 bases). This receptor was taken from a female donor in good health and CMV-seronegative. Sequenced input: PBMCs. CDR3 sequence (DNA): TGTGCCAGCAGCAGCAGGGGATCTGGGGCCAACGTCCTGACTTTC. Amino acids: CASSSRGSGANVLTF.